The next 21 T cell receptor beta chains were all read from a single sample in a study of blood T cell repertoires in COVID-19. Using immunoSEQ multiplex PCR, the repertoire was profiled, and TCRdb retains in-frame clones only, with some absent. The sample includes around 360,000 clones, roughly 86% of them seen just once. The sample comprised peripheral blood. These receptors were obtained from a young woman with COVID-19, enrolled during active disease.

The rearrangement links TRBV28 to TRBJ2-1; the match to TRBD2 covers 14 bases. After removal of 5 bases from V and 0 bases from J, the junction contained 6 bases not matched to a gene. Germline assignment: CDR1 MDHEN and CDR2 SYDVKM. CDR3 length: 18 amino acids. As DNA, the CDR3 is TGTGCCAGCAGTGACTACGGACTAGCGGGAGGCTCCTACAATGAGCAGTTCTTC. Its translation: CASSDYGLAGGSYNEQFF. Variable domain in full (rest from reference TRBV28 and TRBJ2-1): DVKVTQSSRYLVKRTGEKVFLECVQDMDHENMFWYRQDPGLGLRLIYFSYDVKMKEKGDIPEGYSVSREKKERFSLILESASTNQTSMYLCASSDYGLAGGSYNEQFFGPGTRLTVL.

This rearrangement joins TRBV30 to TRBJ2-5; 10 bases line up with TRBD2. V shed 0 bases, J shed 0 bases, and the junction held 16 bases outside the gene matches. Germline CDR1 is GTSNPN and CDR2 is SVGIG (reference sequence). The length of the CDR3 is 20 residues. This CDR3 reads CAWSVRRLAGELGDQETQYF. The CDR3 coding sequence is TGTGCCTGGAGTGTACGTCGGCTAGCGGGGGAGTTGGGGGACCAAGAGACCCAGTACTTC.

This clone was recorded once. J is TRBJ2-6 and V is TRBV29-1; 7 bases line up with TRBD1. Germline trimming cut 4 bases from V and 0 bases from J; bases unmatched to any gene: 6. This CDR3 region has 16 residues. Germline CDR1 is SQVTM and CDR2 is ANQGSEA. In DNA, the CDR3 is TGCAGCGTTGTGGACAGGTATCACTCTGGGGCCAACGTCCTGACTTTC. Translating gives CSVVDRYHSGANVLTF.

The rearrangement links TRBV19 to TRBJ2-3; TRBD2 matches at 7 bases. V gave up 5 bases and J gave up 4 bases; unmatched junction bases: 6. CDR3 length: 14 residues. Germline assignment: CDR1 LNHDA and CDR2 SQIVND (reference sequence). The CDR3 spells CASSPPLAADTQYF. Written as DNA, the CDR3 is TGTGCCAGTAGTCCACCTCTAGCGGCAGATACGCAGTATTTT.

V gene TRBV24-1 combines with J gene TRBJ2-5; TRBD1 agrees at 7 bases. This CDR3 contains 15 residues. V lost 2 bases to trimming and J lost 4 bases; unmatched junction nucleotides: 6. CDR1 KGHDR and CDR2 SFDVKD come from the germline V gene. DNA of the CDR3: TGTGCCACCAGTGATTCCGGAACAGGGGTAGAGACCCAGTACTTC. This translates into CATSDSGTGVETQYF.

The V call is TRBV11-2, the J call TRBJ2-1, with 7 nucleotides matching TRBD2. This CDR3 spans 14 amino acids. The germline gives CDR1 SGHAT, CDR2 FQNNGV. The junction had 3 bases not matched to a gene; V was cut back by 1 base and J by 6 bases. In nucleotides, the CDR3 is TGTGCCAGCAGCTTAGGGACTAGGGGCAATGAGCAGTTCTTC. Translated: CASSLGTRGNEQFF.

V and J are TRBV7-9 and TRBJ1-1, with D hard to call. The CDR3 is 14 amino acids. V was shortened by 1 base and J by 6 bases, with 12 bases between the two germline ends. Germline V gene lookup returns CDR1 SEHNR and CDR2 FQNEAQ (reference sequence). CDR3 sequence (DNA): TGTGCCAGCAGCTTAGGTGGCAGAGACTCTGAAGCTTTCTTT. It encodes CASSLGGRDSEAFF.

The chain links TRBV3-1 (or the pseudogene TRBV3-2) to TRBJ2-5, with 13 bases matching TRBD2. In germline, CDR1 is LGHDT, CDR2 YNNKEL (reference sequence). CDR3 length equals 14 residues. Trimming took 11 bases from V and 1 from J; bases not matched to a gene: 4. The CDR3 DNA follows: TGTGCCGCGGGACTAGCGGGACGCCAAGAGACCCAGTACTTC. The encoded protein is CAAGLAGRQETQYF.

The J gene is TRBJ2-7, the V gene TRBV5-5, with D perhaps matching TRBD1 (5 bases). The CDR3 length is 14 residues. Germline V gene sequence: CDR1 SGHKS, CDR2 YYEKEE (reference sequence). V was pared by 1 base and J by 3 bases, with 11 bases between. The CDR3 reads CASSLRQGHYEQYF. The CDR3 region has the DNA TGTGCCAGCAGCTTGAGGCAGGGCCACTACGAGCAGTACTTC.

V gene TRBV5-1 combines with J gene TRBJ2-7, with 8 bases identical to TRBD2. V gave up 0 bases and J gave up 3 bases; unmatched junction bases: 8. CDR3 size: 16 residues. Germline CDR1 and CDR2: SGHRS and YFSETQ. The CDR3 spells CASSLGPAGENYEQYF. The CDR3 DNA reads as TGCGCCAGCAGCTTGGGGCCAGCGGGAGAAAACTACGAGCAGTACTTC.

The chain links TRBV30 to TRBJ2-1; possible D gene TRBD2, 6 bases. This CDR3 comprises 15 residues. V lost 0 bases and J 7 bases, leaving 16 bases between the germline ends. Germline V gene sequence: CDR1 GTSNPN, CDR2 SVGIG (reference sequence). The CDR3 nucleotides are TGTGCCTGGAGTGTAAACGCGGCGGGATATAATGAGCAGTTCTTC. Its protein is CAWSVNAAGYNEQFF.

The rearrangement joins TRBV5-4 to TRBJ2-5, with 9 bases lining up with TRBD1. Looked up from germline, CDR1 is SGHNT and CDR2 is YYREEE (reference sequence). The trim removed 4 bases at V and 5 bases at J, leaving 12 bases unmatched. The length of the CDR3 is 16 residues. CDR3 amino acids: CASSRNTGGASETQYF. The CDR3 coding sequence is TGTGCCAGCAGCCGCAATACAGGGGGCGCGTCCGAGACCCAGTACTTC.

CDR3 amino acids: CASSPPLGFLEKLFF. The CDR3 region has the DNA TGTGCCAGCAGTCCGCCCCTCGGGTTCCTTGAAAAACTGTTTTTT. The rearrangement uses TRBV28 and TRBJ1-4; D uncertain. The CDR3 loop spans 15 amino acids. Germline V CDR1 and CDR2: MDHEN, SYDVKM. V was cut by 5 bases and J by 7 bases, with 17 bases left in between.

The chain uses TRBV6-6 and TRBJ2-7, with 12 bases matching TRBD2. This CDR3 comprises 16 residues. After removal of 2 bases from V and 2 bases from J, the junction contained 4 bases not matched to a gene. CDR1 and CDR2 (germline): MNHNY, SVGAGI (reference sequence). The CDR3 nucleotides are TGTGCCAGCAGTTACCGACTAGCGGGAGAGGCCTACGAGCAGTACTTC. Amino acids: CASSYRLAGEAYEQYF.

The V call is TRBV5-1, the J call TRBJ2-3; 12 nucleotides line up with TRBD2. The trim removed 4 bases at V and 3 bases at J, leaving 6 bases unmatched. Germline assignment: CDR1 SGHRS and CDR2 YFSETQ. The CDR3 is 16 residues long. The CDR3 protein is CASSPATSGRTDTQYF. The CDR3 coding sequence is TGCGCCAGCAGCCCGGCTACTAGCGGGAGGACAGATACGCAGTATTTT.

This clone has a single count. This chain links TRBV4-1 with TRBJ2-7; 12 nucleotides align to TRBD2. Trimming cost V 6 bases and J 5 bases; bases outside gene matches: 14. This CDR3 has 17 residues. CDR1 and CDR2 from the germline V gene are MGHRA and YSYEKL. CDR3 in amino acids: CASRDGTGTSGSHEQYF. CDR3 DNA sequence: TGCGCCAGCAGGGACGGGACAGGGACTAGCGGGTCCCACGAGCAGTACTTC.

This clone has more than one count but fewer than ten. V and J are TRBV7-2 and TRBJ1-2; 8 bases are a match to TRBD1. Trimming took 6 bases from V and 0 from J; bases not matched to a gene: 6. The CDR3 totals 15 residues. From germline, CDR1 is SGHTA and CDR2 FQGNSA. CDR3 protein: CASRLQGGANYGYTF. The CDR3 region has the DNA TGTGCCAGCAGGCTACAGGGGGGTGCTAACTATGGCTACACCTTC.

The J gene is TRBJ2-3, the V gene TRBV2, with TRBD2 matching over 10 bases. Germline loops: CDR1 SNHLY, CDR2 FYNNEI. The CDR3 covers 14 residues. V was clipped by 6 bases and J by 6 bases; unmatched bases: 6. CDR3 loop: CASRTSGGADTQYF. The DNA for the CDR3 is TGTGCCAGCAGGACCAGCGGGGGGGCCGATACGCAGTATTTT.

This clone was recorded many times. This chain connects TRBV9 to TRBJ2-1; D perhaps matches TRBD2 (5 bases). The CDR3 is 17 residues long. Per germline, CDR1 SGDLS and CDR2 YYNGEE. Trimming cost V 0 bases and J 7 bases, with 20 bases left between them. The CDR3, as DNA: TGTGCCAGCAGCGTAGAAAGCGGCCTAAGTCAAGTGAATGAGCAGTTCTTC. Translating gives CASSVESGLSQVNEQFF. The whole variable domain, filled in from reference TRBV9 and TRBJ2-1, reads DSGVTQTPKHLITATGQRVTLRCSPRSGDLSVYWYQQSLDQGLQFLIQYYNGEERAKGNILERFSAQQFPDLHSELNLSSLELGDSALYFCASSVESGLSQVNEQFFGPGTRLTVL.

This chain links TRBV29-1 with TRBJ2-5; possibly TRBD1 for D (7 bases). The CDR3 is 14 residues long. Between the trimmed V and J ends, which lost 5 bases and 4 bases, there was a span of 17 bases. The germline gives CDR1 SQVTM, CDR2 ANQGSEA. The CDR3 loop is CSVWGQGGGETQYF. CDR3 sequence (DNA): TGCAGCGTTTGGGGGCAGGGGGGAGGAGAGACCCAGTACTTC.

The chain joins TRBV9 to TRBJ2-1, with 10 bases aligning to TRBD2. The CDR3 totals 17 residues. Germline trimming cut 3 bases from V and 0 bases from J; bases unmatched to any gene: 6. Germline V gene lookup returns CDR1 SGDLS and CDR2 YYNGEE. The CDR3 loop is CASSATSGSHSYNEQFF. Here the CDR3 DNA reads TGTGCCAGCAGCGCGACTAGCGGGTCCCACTCCTACAATGAGCAGTTCTTC. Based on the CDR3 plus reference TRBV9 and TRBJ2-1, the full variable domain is DSGVTQTPKHLITATGQRVTLRCSPRSGDLSVYWYQQSLDQGLQFLIQYYNGEERAKGNILERFSAQQFPDLHSELNLSSLELGDSALYFCASSATSGSHSYNEQFFGPGTRLTVL.